Listed below are T cell receptor beta chains from one sample, sequenced in a study of T cells after yellow fever vaccination. TCRdb used MiXCR to reprocess the 5' RACE reads, holding one entry per CDR3 protein. The sample contains under 500,000 distinct CDR3 sequences, about 19% of which appear only once. Here the sequenced sample was PBMCs, taken before the yellow fever booster vaccination. The receptors here all came from a man aged 18 to 29 who received the YFV17D yellow fever vaccine. Both conserved end residues are part of each CDR3. The D gene is left open where the match is weak. Some rows have no size entry. The others give once, few or many, or a class for an expanded clone.

V gene: TRBV7-8; D gene: .; J gene: TRBJ1-5; clone size: many; CDR3 protein: CASSLAVGQQPQHF; CDR3 DNA: TGTGCCAGCAGCTTAGCAGTGGGTCAACAGCCCCAGCATTTT
V gene: TRBV5-1; D gene: .; J gene: TRBJ1-6; clone size: .; CDR3 protein: CASSLGAGLKSPLHF; CDR3 DNA: TGCGCCAGCAGCTTGGGTGCAGGGCTCAAGTCACCCCTCCACTTT
V gene: TRBV20-1; D gene: .; J gene: TRBJ2-1; clone size: .; CDR3 protein: CSARPGGGPGNEQFF; CDR3 DNA: TGCAGTGCTAGACCAGGTGGGGGGCCGGGGAATGAGCAGTTCTTC
V gene: TRBV7-9; D gene: .; J gene: TRBJ1-1; clone size: .; CDR3 protein: CASSLALQGVKTEAFF; CDR3 DNA: TGTGCCAGCAGCTTAGCCTTACAAGGGGTGAAGACTGAAGCTTTCTTT
V gene: TRBV4-3; D gene: .; J gene: TRBJ2-6; clone size: few; CDR3 protein: CASAREGARTGANVLTF; CDR3 DNA: TGCGCCAGCGCAAGGGAGGGGGCGCGCACTGGGGCCAACGTCCTGACTTTC
V gene: TRBV6-2/TRBV6-3; D gene: TRBD2; J gene: TRBJ2-3; clone size: few; CDR3 protein: CASSPGSSGSDTQYF; CDR3 DNA: TGTGCCAGCAGTCCAGGATCTAGCGGCTCAGATACGCAGTATTTT
V gene: TRBV24-1; D gene: TRBD1; J gene: TRBJ1-5; clone size: few; CDR3 protein: CATREDRVYQPQHF; CDR3 DNA: TGTGCCACCAGGGAGGACAGGGTTTATCAGCCCCAGCATTTT
V gene: TRBV9; D gene: TRBD2; J gene: TRBJ2-7; clone size: .; CDR3 protein: CASSVSGGLTYEQYF; CDR3 DNA: TGTGCCAGCAGCGTTAGCGGGGGGCTGACCTACGAGCAGTACTTC
V gene: TRBV10-1; D gene: .; J gene: TRBJ2-7; clone size: few; CDR3 protein: CASSEAASSYEQYF; CDR3 DNA: TGCGCCAGCAGTGAGGCGGCGAGCTCCTACGAGCAGTACTTC
V gene: TRBV6-5; D gene: .; J gene: TRBJ2-2; clone size: .; CDR3 protein: CVIKGANTGELFF; CDR3 DNA: TGTGTTATAAAGGGGGCGAACACCGGGGAGCTGTTTTTT
V gene: TRBV5-6; D gene: TRBD2; J gene: TRBJ2-7; clone size: .; CDR3 protein: CASSFSSGGREQYF; CDR3 DNA: TGTGCCAGCAGCTTTTCTAGCGGGGGTAGGGAGCAGTACTTC
V gene: TRBV20-1; D gene: TRBD2; J gene: TRBJ2-1; clone size: .; CDR3 protein: CSILSGGYNEQFF; CDR3 DNA: TGCAGTATACTTAGCGGGGGCTACAATGAGCAGTTCTTC
V gene: TRBV11-3; D gene: .; J gene: TRBJ2-2; clone size: .; CDR3 protein: CASSLRMRTGELFF; CDR3 DNA: TGTGCCAGCAGCTTAAGGATGAGGACCGGGGAGCTGTTTTTT
V gene: TRBV27; D gene: TRBD2; J gene: TRBJ2-3; clone size: few; CDR3 protein: CASSSHGLAGGVDTQYF; CDR3 DNA: TGTGCCAGCAGTTCCCACGGACTAGCGGGGGGCGTAGATACGCAGTATTTT
V gene: TRBV19; D gene: TRBD1; J gene: TRBJ2-3; clone size: .; CDR3 protein: CASSIVAGQGFIMDTQYF; CDR3 DNA: TGTGCCAGTAGTATCGTTGCGGGACAGGGATTTATTATGGATACGCAGTATTTT
V gene: TRBV7-2; D gene: .; J gene: TRBJ2-3; clone size: .; CDR3 protein: CASSLRKTTDTQYF; CDR3 DNA: TGTGCCAGCAGCTTACGAAAAACCACAGATACGCAGTATTTT
V gene: TRBV4-1; D gene: .; J gene: TRBJ2-6; clone size: .; CDR3 protein: CATAGVGANVLTF; CDR3 DNA: TGCGCCACTGCTGGGGTTGGGGCCAACGTCCTGACTTTC
V gene: TRBV18; D gene: TRBD1; J gene: TRBJ1-1; clone size: .; CDR3 protein: CASSPVQGASEAFF; CDR3 DNA: TGTGCCAGCTCACCAGTGCAGGGGGCTTCTGAAGCTTTCTTT
V gene: TRBV24-1; D gene: TRBD2; J gene: TRBJ2-1; clone size: .; CDR3 protein: CATSGTSGGNNEQFF; CDR3 DNA: TGTGCCACCAGCGGAACTAGCGGGGGGAACAATGAGCAGTTCTTC
V gene: TRBV20-1; D gene: .; J gene: TRBJ2-1; clone size: few; CDR3 protein: CSARDPLGSYNEQFF; CDR3 DNA: TGCAGTGCTAGAGACCCACTGGGCTCCTACAATGAGCAGTTCTTC
V gene: TRBV7-8; D gene: .; J gene: TRBJ2-5; clone size: .; CDR3 protein: CASTPRGLETQYF; CDR3 DNA: TGTGCCAGCACCCCACGTGGGTTAGAGACCCAGTACTTC
V gene: TRBV11-2; D gene: .; J gene: TRBJ2-4; clone size: .; CDR3 protein: CASSYSPEGNIQYF; CDR3 DNA: TGTGCCAGCAGCTACTCCCCGGAGGGAAACATTCAGTACTTC
V gene: TRBV7-9; D gene: .; J gene: TRBJ2-7; clone size: few; CDR3 protein: CASSLVWTDSSEQYF; CDR3 DNA: TGTGCCAGCAGCTTAGTTTGGACGGATTCGTCCGAGCAGTACTTC
V gene: TRBV4-3; D gene: .; J gene: TRBJ1-1; clone size: .; CDR3 protein: CASSQEMRENTEAFF; CDR3 DNA: TGCGCCAGCAGCCAAGAAATGCGGGAGAACACTGAAGCTTTCTTT
V gene: TRBV20-1; D gene: TRBD1; J gene: TRBJ1-1; clone size: .; CDR3 protein: CSAKETRGEGTEAFF; CDR3 DNA: TGCAGTGCTAAAGAAACCAGGGGGGAGGGCACTGAAGCTTTCTTT
V gene: TRBV6-5; D gene: TRBD2; J gene: TRBJ2-1; clone size: many; CDR3 protein: CASSYGGGSYNEQFF; CDR3 DNA: TGTGCCAGCAGTTACGGCGGGGGCTCCTACAATGAGCAGTTCTTC
V gene: TRBV12-3/TRBV12-4; D gene: .; J gene: TRBJ1-1; clone size: few; CDR3 protein: CASNEYRNTEAFF; CDR3 DNA: TGTGCCAGCAACGAGTACAGGAACACTGAAGCTTTCTTT
V gene: TRBV5-1; D gene: TRBD1; J gene: TRBJ2-5; clone size: few; CDR3 protein: CAISPHQGVTQETQYF; CDR3 DNA: TGCGCCATCAGCCCACACCAGGGGGTGACCCAAGAGACCCAGTACTTC
V gene: TRBV7-9; D gene: .; J gene: TRBJ1-5; clone size: .; CDR3 protein: CASSPQGYGQPQHF; CDR3 DNA: TGTGCCAGCAGCCCTCAAGGGTACGGTCAGCCCCAGCATTTT
V gene: TRBV28; D gene: .; J gene: TRBJ1-2; clone size: .; CDR3 protein: CASSPRSVIDYGYTF; CDR3 DNA: TGTGCCAGCAGCCCCAGGAGTGTTATTGACTATGGCTACACCTTC
V gene: TRBV18; D gene: .; J gene: TRBJ1-6; clone size: .; CDR3 protein: CASSGRDGRRNSPLHF; CDR3 DNA: TGTGCCAGCTCAGGAAGGGACGGCCGAAGGAATTCACCCCTCCACTTT
V gene: TRBV9; D gene: TRBD1; J gene: TRBJ2-5; clone size: .; CDR3 protein: CAISATGGWETQYF; CDR3 DNA: TGTGCCATCAGCGCGACAGGGGGCTGGGAGACCCAGTACTTC
V gene: TRBV4-1; D gene: .; J gene: TRBJ1-2; clone size: .; CDR3 protein: CASSAAEGANYGYTF; CDR3 DNA: TGCGCCAGCAGCGCGGCGGAGGGGGCTAACTATGGCTACACCTTC
V gene: TRBV5-1; D gene: .; J gene: TRBJ2-3; clone size: .; CDR3 protein: CASSFLPALSTDTQYF; CDR3 DNA: TGCGCCAGCAGCTTTCTTCCCGCCCTTAGCACAGATACGCAGTATTTT
V gene: TRBV13; D gene: .; J gene: TRBJ2-5; clone size: .; CDR3 protein: CASSSAQWKETQYF; CDR3 DNA: TGTGCCAGCAGCTCCGCACAGTGGAAAGAGACCCAGTACTTC
V gene: TRBV2; D gene: .; J gene: TRBJ2-5; clone size: .; CDR3 protein: CASSELGTQYF; CDR3 DNA: TGTGCCAGCAGTGAATTGGGGACCCAGTACTTC
V gene: TRBV7-2; D gene: .; J gene: TRBJ1-3; clone size: few; CDR3 protein: CASSPRGLERNTIYF; CDR3 DNA: TGTGCCAGCAGCCCTAGAGGACTTGAAAGAAACACCATATATTTT
V gene: TRBV11-2; D gene: .; J gene: TRBJ2-5; clone size: few; CDR3 protein: CASSEGRKETQYF; CDR3 DNA: TGTGCCAGCAGCGAGGGACGGAAAGAGACCCAGTACTTC
V gene: TRBV5-1; D gene: .; J gene: TRBJ2-2; clone size: .; CDR3 protein: CASSSGFGNTGELFF; CDR3 DNA: TGCGCCAGCAGCTCAGGGTTTGGCAACACCGGGGAGCTGTTTTTT
V gene: TRBV5-6; D gene: TRBD2; J gene: TRBJ2-7; clone size: .; CDR3 protein: CASSPMASGGDEQYF; CDR3 DNA: TGTGCCAGCAGCCCTATGGCTAGCGGAGGCGACGAGCAGTACTTC
V gene: TRBV15; D gene: .; J gene: TRBJ2-3; clone size: many; CDR3 protein: CATSRTGTLGDTQYF; CDR3 DNA: TGTGCCACCAGCAGAACCGGGACCCTGGGGGATACGCAGTATTTT
V gene: TRBV5-6; D gene: .; J gene: TRBJ2-3; clone size: .; CDR3 protein: CASSSLALASTDTQYF; CDR3 DNA: TGTGCCAGCAGCTCCTTAGCGCTCGCTAGCACAGATACGCAGTATTTT
V gene: TRBV2; D gene: TRBD2; J gene: TRBJ2-1; clone size: few; CDR3 protein: CASKKIAGVSYNEQFF; CDR3 DNA: TGTGCCAGCAAGAAGATAGCGGGGGTCTCCTACAATGAGCAGTTCTTC
V gene: TRBV9; D gene: .; J gene: TRBJ2-3; clone size: few; CDR3 protein: CASSVGNQESTDTQYF; CDR3 DNA: TGTGCCAGCAGCGTAGGCAATCAGGAGAGCACAGATACGCAGTATTTT
V gene: TRBV29-1; D gene: TRBD2; J gene: TRBJ2-1; clone size: few; CDR3 protein: CSVGELALHEQFF; CDR3 DNA: TGCAGCGTGGGGGAACTAGCGCTCCATGAGCAGTTCTTC
V gene: TRBV3-1; D gene: .; J gene: TRBJ2-5; clone size: .; CDR3 protein: CASSRSILVQQTQYF; CDR3 DNA: TGTGCCAGCAGCCGAAGTATCTTGGTGCAGCAGACCCAGTACTTC
V gene: TRBV27; D gene: TRBD2; J gene: TRBJ2-1; clone size: .; CDR3 protein: CASSLGRARQFF; CDR3 DNA: TGTGCCAGCAGTTTAGGGAGGGCCAGGCAGTTCTTC
V gene: TRBV2; D gene: .; J gene: TRBJ2-5; clone size: .; CDR3 protein: CASSAGLQETQYF; CDR3 DNA: TGTGCCAGCAGTGCAGGGCTTCAGGAGACCCAGTACTTC
V gene: TRBV6-5; D gene: .; J gene: TRBJ1-1; clone size: few; CDR3 protein: CASSMIVGTEAFF; CDR3 DNA: TGTGCCAGCTCGATGATAGTCGGCACTGAAGCTTTCTTT
V gene: TRBV3-1; D gene: .; J gene: TRBJ2-3; clone size: .; CDR3 protein: CASSQRDFSDTQYF; CDR3 DNA: TGTGCCAGCAGCCAACGGGACTTCTCAGATACGCAGTATTTT
V gene: TRBV12-3/TRBV12-4; D gene: TRBD1; J gene: TRBJ2-7; clone size: few; CDR3 protein: CASSLGTGLYEQYF; CDR3 DNA: TGTGCCAGCAGTTTAGGGACAGGGCTCTACGAGCAGTACTTC